This T cell receptor (beta chain) was captured in a study of regulatory T cells in long-lasting Graves disease (dated by TCRdb to the early 2020s). Regarding the research as a whole: Antithyroid drugs had been taken for less than 3 months by newly diagnosed Graves' disease patients. The study was registered as a clinical trial and conducted in China. TCR sequencing covered roughly 13 persistent and roughly 20 newly diagnosed Graves' disease patients, around 33 samples in total. Peripheral blood TCR sequencing and RNA sequencing compared persistent Graves' disease patients with newly diagnosed Graves' disease patients.

Library preparation used multiplex PCR. The sequencer was an Illumina HiSeq 4000. CDR3 regions were amplified by Arm-PCR with iRepertoire HTBI primers to construct TCR beta libraries. Before sequencing, the PCR products underwent gel purification. As for the authors' bioinformatics: Gene usage analysis of CDR3 amino acid clonotypes relied on the 60 to 65 TRBV and about 15 TRBJ segments identified across samples. Filtered high-quality paired reads were merged into contigs using COPE and FqMerger. BLAST was used to align contigs to IMGT TRBV, TRBD and TRBJ reference genes, with CDR3 defined following IMGT. Highly expanded clones were defined as clonotypes with a frequency above 0.1%. Shannon entropy was used to measure repertoire diversity, and the Gini coefficient was used to measure V-J evenness. Clonotypes shared by more than one individual were considered public. In TCRdb, the public reads were trimmed at Q25 with fastp and aligned with MiXCR, with productive beta chains retained. Rows with a matching CDR3 protein are joined into one entry that keeps the most common DNA and genes. V and J calls and clone size were set by TCRdb, not the authors. Across this sample there are hundreds of thousands of distinct CDR3 sequences, with around 11% seen only once. The top ten clones comprise around 10% of the sample.

This clonotype was seen ten or more times. The specificity of this receptor is unknown. Base qualities are not at hand, and no much larger clone is one base apart. CDR1 and CDR2 (SGHVS, FQNEAQ) derive from the germline V gene. The germline V and J ends show losses of 1 base and 11 bases respectively, and no gene match explains 13 bases of the junction. There are 15 amino acids in the CDR3, from cysteine to phenylalanine inclusive. Of the read, only the CDR3 DNA is kept; its 45 bases are in frame from base 1. Findings and caveats that apply to the study as a whole: Persistent Graves' disease patients showed lower TCR Shannon entropy and fewer highly expanded clones than newly diagnosed patients, suggesting clonal expansion. The small sample size was acknowledged by the authors as a limitation that may reduce accuracy. Peripheral blood alone was examined, since thyroid tissue, which constituted the primary lesion, could not be accessed. TRBV28, TRBJ1-2 and TRBJ2-5 were preferentially used in persistent disease, while TRBV20-1 and TRBJ2-1 were favored in newly diagnosed disease. Only the TCR beta chain was sequenced and analyzed. Patients with persistent disease shared more public clonotypes (around 2,700) than newly diagnosed patients did (about 970).

This specimen's time point label, interpreted: newly diagnosed GD, antithyroid drugs for less than 3 months. RNA was extracted from PBMCs in TRIzol for both TCR sequencing and RNA sequencing. The diagnosis of Graves' disease followed American Thyroid Association guidelines. Patients were recruited from an endocrinology department in Xi'an, China. Each patient gave roughly 10 milliliters of peripheral blood, collected in an EDTA anticoagulant tube. Ficoll Paque Plus density gradient separation was used to isolate PBMCs, and no further T cell sorting was performed. An Agilent 2100 Bioanalyzer and agarose gel were used to check RNA quality, while a NanoDrop 2000 measured RNA concentration. Another study also made use of these data, one on T cells in Graves' hyperthyroidism and ophthalmopathy. The second paper states: Graves' hyperthyroidism was defined as stable when no progression to ophthalmopathy occurred over 18 months of follow-up. The hyperthyroidism patients were between 18 and 65 years old and newly diagnosed, with a disease duration of less than 2 months. Any patient with an uncontrolled infection, another autoimmune disease, pregnancy or lactation was excluded. Diagnoses were established on the basis of clinical symptoms, serum thyroxine and TRAb, thyroid ultrasound, and orbital computed tomography. The first round of RT-PCR for the TCR CDR3 was performed with the HTBI primer set and the Qiagen OneStep RT-PCR kit. Most expanded thyroid clonotypes (frequency above 0.001) were also detected in blood, suggesting blood repertoires may reflect thyroid immune responses. Ophthalmopathy was separated from stable hyperthyroidism by a 13 V-J signature model, with around 90% sensitivity and roughly 81% specificity obtained in cross-validation and 80%/75% obtained in testing. In validation, progression to ophthalmopathy was predicted by the model with around 70% sensitivity and under 85% specificity, a median of about 6 months before onset. To identify distinguishing TCR V-J signatures, a discovery cohort of about a hundred patients was used, comprising 40 to 45 with Graves' ophthalmopathy and around 57 with stable Graves' hyperthyroidism. An independent validation cohort of fewer than 20 hyperthyroidism patients and approximately 16 patients who later progressed to ophthalmopathy tested prospective prediction of ophthalmopathy. The roughly 100 discovery patients were randomly divided into training and test sets at a 7:3 ratio. Thyroid tissue and blood T-cell repertoires from roughly six Graves' hyperthyroidism patients were also compared in the study. After blood sampling, hyperthyroidism patients were treated with methimazole at a starting dose of 30 mg daily, and ophthalmopathy patients were treated with high-dose intravenous methylprednisolone. The libraries were constructed in a second round of multiplex PCR and then size-selected and purified. Libraries were sequenced paired-end with 100 bp reads on an Illumina HiSeq2000. SOAPnuke was used to process the raw data, throwing out any read that contained adapters or uncalled bases, had a mean Phred below 15, or lacked an exact constant-primer or identifier match. COPE v1.2.5 was used to merge the high-quality paired reads, and each unique nucleotide sequence was defined as a clonotype. Clonotypes were aligned to IMGT TRBV, TRBD and TRBJ reference segments using MiTCR v1.1. The analysis included only V-J combinations with a frequency above 0.0001, which together covered roughly 99% of the repertoires. A TCS score was defined as the ratio between F50 (clonal expansion) and ExV (chaos), using BLOSUM62-based TCRdist between CDR3 peptides within each V-J. Welch's t-statistics and random forest reduced several hundred V-J features to 10 to 15, which were used in a naive Bayes classifier (R e1071). No statistical method was used to fix the sample size in advance, and group allocation was not hidden from the investigators. The paper describes TCR Vbeta CDR3 sequencing of 120 to 150 peripheral blood samples, made up of some 42 ophthalmopathy patients, 70 to 75 hyperthyroidism patients and about 17 progressor patients.

Material: peripheral blood mononuclear cells (PBMCs), obtained at new diagnosis, from a patient treated with antithyroid drugs. The TCR comes from a woman in her twenties or thirties with Graves disease. Donor details come from another sample of the same person, matched by shared clones. The chain couples TRBV7-8 to TRBJ1-1; TRBD1 lines up with 7 middle nucleotides. The sequenced DNA: TGTGCCAGCAGCTTAGAGAGACAGGGATTAAGCACGGCTTTCTTT. Its protein product is CASSLERQGLSTAFF.